The clone carrying this TCR beta chain was seen repeatedly, ten times or more. Antigen specificity is unknown. V shed 6 bases, J shed 0 bases, and the junction held 5 bases outside the gene matches. The CDR3 totals 16 residues. Germline V gene data show CDR1 as SGHAT and CDR2 as FQNNGV. The study enrolled patients aged 18 to 65 with newly diagnosed hyperthyroidism of under 2 months' duration. First hyperthyroidism diagnosis is when the blood sample was obtained, before any ophthalmopathy symptoms. Template material for amplifying TCR beta CDR3 regions consisted of RNA transcripts. In the first-round RT-PCR of the TCR CDR3, the HTBI primer set was used. Each CDR3 protein gets one entry after TCRdb re-called the multiplex PCR reads with MiXCR. The table records nearly 600,000 distinct CDR3 sequences, about 15% of them present only once. The data belong to a study of T cells in Graves' hyperthyroidism and ophthalmopathy. In the study overall: Blood was drawn when the patient was first diagnosed and still untreated.

Broader study findings: Ophthalmopathy was told apart from stable hyperthyroidism by a 13 V-J model.

This chain joins TRBV11-2 and TRBJ2-3; TRBD2 matches 11 bases. The receptor's source is a woman in her 30s with Graves' hyperthyroidism that later progressed to Graves' ophthalmopathy. The sample comprised blood. CDR3 coding DNA: TGTGCCAGCAGTCCCTTAGCGGGAGGGAGCACAGATACGCAGTATTTT. This translates into CASSPLAGGSTDTQYF.